Listed here are 10 T cell receptor beta chains from one sample, sequenced in a study of Ad26.COV2.S vaccination and SARS-CoV-2 variants. Treatment indicated: some 20 received Ad26.COV2.S at low or high dose, single or two shots; about 5 received placebo; per-sample allocation not given. Specimen acquisition occurred on day 63 following the initial vaccine or placebo injection. Profiled with immunoSEQ multiplex PCR; TCRdb holds only in-frame clones, not every one. This table holds roughly 700,000 clones, around 92% found once. Specimen: peripheral blood, collected in a trial of Ad26.COV2.S vaccine versus placebo. The receptor source for this set is a person between 18 and 65 years old who received the Ad26.COV2.S COVID-19 vaccine or a placebo.

The V gene is TRBV18, the J gene TRBJ2-1; 7 bases line up with TRBD2. Germline values: CDR1 KGHSH, CDR2 LQKENI. The CDR3 length is 13 residues. The V and J ends lost 6 bases and 9 bases, in that order; junction bases with no gene match: 8. DNA of the CDR3: TGTGCCAGCTCGCGACGGGAGGTGGGTGAGCAGTTCTTC. It encodes CASSRREVGEQFF.

The chain couples TRBV2 to TRBJ1-2; D gene uncertain. CDR1 and CDR2 (germline): SNHLY, FYNNEI. The CDR3 is 15 residues long. Trimming took 5 bases from V and 1 from J, leaving 14 bases between them. As DNA, the CDR3 is TGTGCCAGCAGTCCTCACATGACCTTTAACTATGGCTACACCTTC. Its translation: CASSPHMTFNYGYTF.

The chain carries TRBV20-1 and TRBJ1-2; 7 bases map to TRBD1. Germline CDR1 reads DFQATT; CDR2 reads SNEGSKA (reference sequence). The CDR3 runs to 11 residues. V lost 6 bases and J lost 7; bases outside the gene matches: 5. The CDR3 nucleotides read TGCAGTGCCCCCCAGGGGGGTGGCTACACCTTC. Its protein is CSAPQGGGYTF.

V is TRBV19 and J is TRBJ1-1; D is undetermined. The V end was cut by 3 bases, the J end by 0 bases, with 8 bases between. This CDR3 has 14 residues. CDR1 and CDR2 (germline): LNHDA, SQIVND (reference sequence). The CDR3 loop reads CASSIRHLNTEAFF. In DNA form, the CDR3 reads TGTGCCAGTAGTATTCGACATTTGAACACTGAAGCTTTCTTT.

V is TRBV15 and J is TRBJ2-5; TRBD1 matches at 9 bases. The CDR3 length is 16 residues. CDR1 and CDR2 from the germline V gene are LNHNV and YYDKDF (reference sequence). The V gene end was trimmed by 3 bases and the J gene end by 5 bases; junction bases not matched to a gene: 10. As DNA, the CDR3 is TGTGCCACCAGCAGTCCTCGGGACAGGGCTGTTGAGACCCAGTACTTC. This encodes CATSSPRDRAVETQYF.

The chain joins TRBV7-3 to TRBJ2-1, with D perhaps TRBD1 or TRBD2 (5 bases each). The CDR3 sequence is 13 residues long. The germline CDR1 and CDR2 sequences are SGHTA and FQGTGA. V gave up 2 bases and J gave up 9 bases, with 11 bases separating them. The CDR3 bases are TGTGCCAGCAGCTTATGGGGGTGGGGTGAGCAGTTCTTC. Its protein is CASSLWGWGEQFF.

The genes are TRBV11-1 and TRBJ1-1; D unresolved. CDR1 SGHAT and CDR2 FQDESV come from the germline V gene (reference sequence). This CDR3 region has 16 residues. The germline V and J ends were trimmed by 5 bases and 3 bases, with 19 bases remaining between them. CDR3 amino acids: CASSVLDRSMDTEAFF. The CDR3, as DNA: TGTGCCAGCAGCGTATTGGATCGATCCATGGACACTGAAGCTTTCTTT. Full variable domain (rest looked up from reference TRBV11-1 and TRBJ1-1): EAEVAQSPRYKITEKSQAVAFWCDPISGHATLYWYRQILGQGPELLVQFQDESVVDDSQLPKDRFSAERLKGVDSTLKIQPAELGDSAMYLCASSVLDRSMDTEAFFGQGTRLTVV.

V usage is TRBV11-1 and J usage is TRBJ2-1, with 7 bases aligning to TRBD2. Germline V lookup: CDR1 SGHAT, CDR2 FQDESV (reference sequence). The ends lost 4 bases at V and 5 bases at J; junction bases unmatched: 11. This CDR3 region has 16 residues. The CDR3 loop is CASSSRISSGHNEQFF. Here the CDR3 DNA reads TGTGCCAGCAGCTCCCGAATTTCTAGCGGACACAATGAGCAGTTCTTC.

The rearrangement links TRBV10-2 to TRBJ2-3; 13 nucleotides align to TRBD2. V dropped 0 bases and J dropped 2; count of bases not matched to a gene: 8. This CDR3 region has 19 residues. Germline V gene data show CDR1 as WSHSY and CDR2 as SAAADI. CDR3 sequence (DNA): TGCGCCAGCAGTGAGTCGGGGACTAGCGGGACTGCGGACACAGATACGCAGTATTTT. Translating it yields CASSESGTSGTADTDTQYF.

The chain links TRBV10-2 to TRBJ2-7; a weak D match, TRBD1 (5 bases). Germline V gene sequence: CDR1 WSHSY, CDR2 SAAADI. V was shortened by 7 bases and J by 2 bases, with 15 bases between the two germline ends. This CDR3 has 14 amino acids. CDR3 protein: CASIQGRIPYEQYF. DNA of the CDR3: TGCGCCAGCATTCAGGGCCGAATCCCCTACGAGCAGTACTTC.